This T cell receptor (beta chain) appears in the sequencing data of a study of T cell responses to AZD1222 COVID-19 vaccine. For the study at large: Timing groups of about 4 and about 12 weeks for second doses were pooled.

The assay was immunoSEQ multiplex PCR, and TCRdb's table has in-frame clones only and misses some. The sample includes 150,000 to 180,000 clones, around 90% seen only once; the top ten take 3% to 3.5%. Findings of the study overall: The study reported that nearly half of spike-specific TCRs target unmutated variant regions. Breadth and depth of Spike-specific TCRs rose after two AZD1222 doses. Only a handful of individuals given AZD1222 were seropositive at baseline.

V dropped 0 bases and J dropped 4; count of bases not matched to a gene: 8. Germline values: CDR1 LGHNA, CDR2 YSLEER. This CDR3 is built from 16 residues. Points on this clone: Its antigen remains unidentified.

This clonotype originated in an adult in good health. The chain carries TRBV4-3 and TRBJ2-7; 8 nucleotides agree with TRBD1. This specimen was peripheral blood, taken on day 0 of AZD1222 vaccination. CDR3 sequence reads: CASSQDLPGGSYEQYF. The CDR3 coding sequence is TGCGCCAGCAGCCAAGATCTGCCAGGGGGCTCTTACGAGCAGTACTTC.